The T cell receptor (beta chain) described here comes from a study of blood T cell repertoires in COVID-19 (dated by TCRdb to about 2020). Turning to the overall study: Collaborator samples came from the United States, Italy and Spain and covered acute and convalescent phases of COVID-19. The samples were drawn from two sources: the first 160 participants of the ongoing ImmuneRACE study, and 1,000 to 1,500 subjects contributed by 6 global collaborators. Sample metadata almost always included a de-identified subject ID, COVID-19 status, age in years and sex. The material from the prospective study consisted of cDNA or gDNA derived from T cells, B-cell-depleted T cells, or PBMCs. Where available, HLA class I and class II types were obtained from metadata supplied by the sample provider rather than from assay-based typing. Subjects who had been exposed to COVID-19, were actively infected with it, or had recovered from it provided the deeply sampled blood TCRbeta repertoires that made up the dataset. The repertoires were released in a freely available public database intended as a resource for research on the immune response to SARS-CoV-2.

A word on this clone: The antigen it binds to is not known. The record has no base qualities; no much larger clone is one base away.

TCRbeta CDR3 regions were amplified from genomic DNA using the immunoSEQ Assay, a bias-controlled multiplex PCR. On the authors' methods: The number of nucleated cells in each sample was estimated from the amplification of reference gene primers within the assay. Sequence reads were collapsed and filtered to measure the absolute abundance of every unique TCRbeta CDR3 rearrangement. Productive Simpson clonality was computed per sample as the square root of Simpson's diversity index over productive rearrangements. This is the immuneACCESS table as TCRdb keeps it, with only in-frame sequences that have V and J called. A part of the clones is gone; compared with another copy, unresolved V genes explain less than half, and the rest is unexplained. The V and J calls and the clone size are those of that table, but D and trimming were determined from the DNA. The sample table records about 170,000 clones; 88% of these occur just once. The biggest ten clones account for 25% to 30% of the sample.

Reading from cysteine to phenylalanine, the CDR3 counts 15 amino acids. Here the CDR3 DNA is all that survives: 45 bases in frame from base 1. At the junction V is shortened by 2 bases and J by 5 bases; bases outside the gene matches: 6. What the study reported, not specific to this receptor: How much clinical and demographic metadata was included differed by source and by participant, and the metadata was provided uncurated.

The collaborating institutions used their own protocols to collect whole blood in K2EDTA tubes. For TCRbeta analysis, collaborators shipped samples as frozen whole blood, isolated PBMCs, or DNA extracted from either of those sample types. The chain was built from TRBV23-1 and TRBJ2-1; TRBD1 fits 7 bases in the junction. TRBV23-1 is an ORF for which the function is uncertain. This clonotype originated in a man in his fifties or sixties with acute or convalescent COVID-19. Sequencing was carried out using peripheral blood. The CDR3 region has the sequence CASSQNRGRNNEQFF. The sequence in DNA is TGCGCCAGCAGTCAAAACAGGGGCAGAAACAATGAGCAGTTCTTC.